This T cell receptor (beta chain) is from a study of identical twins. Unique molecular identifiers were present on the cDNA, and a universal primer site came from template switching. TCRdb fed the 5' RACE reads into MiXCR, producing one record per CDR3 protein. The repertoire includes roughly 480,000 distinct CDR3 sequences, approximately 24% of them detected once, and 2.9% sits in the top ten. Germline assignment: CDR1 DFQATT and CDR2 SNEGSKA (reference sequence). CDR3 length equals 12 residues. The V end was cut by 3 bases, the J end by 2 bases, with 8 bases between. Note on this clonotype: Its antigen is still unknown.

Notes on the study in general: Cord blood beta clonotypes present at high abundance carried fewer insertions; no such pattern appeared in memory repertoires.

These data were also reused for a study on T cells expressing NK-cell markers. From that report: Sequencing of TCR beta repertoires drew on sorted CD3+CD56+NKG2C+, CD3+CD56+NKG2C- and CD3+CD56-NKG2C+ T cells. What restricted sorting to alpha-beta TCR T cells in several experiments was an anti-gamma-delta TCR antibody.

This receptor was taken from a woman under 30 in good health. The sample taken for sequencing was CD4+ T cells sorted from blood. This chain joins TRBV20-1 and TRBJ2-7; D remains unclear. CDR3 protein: CSARRNAYEQYF. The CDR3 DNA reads TGCAGTGCTAGGAGGAACGCCTACGAGCAGTACTTC.